Below are 13 T cell receptor beta chains sequenced from a single sample in a study of technical replicates of blood from a few donors. TCRdb's table, derived via immunoSEQ multiplex PCR, lists solely in-frame clones and lacks some. Seen here are some 48,000 clones, 80% to 95% observed once, and the top ten hold 3.5% to 4.5%. Sequencing used PBMCs. These receptors came from a human donor in good health. Some clones in this sample may be carry-over from other donors' samples.

V gene TRBV7-8 combines with J gene TRBJ2-7; the D gene is possibly TRBD2 (6 bases). The V end lost 1 base, the J end lost 2 bases, and 12 bases lay between the germline ends. The CDR3 has 15 amino acids. The germline CDR1 and CDR2 sequences are SGHVS and FQNEAQ. CDR3 sequence reads: CASSLVRELAYEQYF. In DNA form, the CDR3 reads TGTGCCAGCAGCTTAGTTCGGGAGTTAGCCTACGAGCAGTACTTC.

The gene calls are TRBV5-1 and TRBJ1-2; 9 nucleotides align to TRBD1. Germline values: CDR1 SGHRS, CDR2 YFSETQ. V trimming: 4 bases; J trimming: 8 bases; junction bases outside the gene matches: 9. The CDR3 extends over 14 amino acids. The CDR3 sequence is CASSPGQGGDGYTF. CDR3 sequence (DNA): TGCGCCAGCAGCCCGGGACAGGGAGGCGACGGCTACACCTTC.

V is TRBV4-3 and J is TRBJ2-7; 7 bases match TRBD1. This CDR3 contains 15 residues. Germline V gene data show CDR1 as LGHNA and CDR2 as YSLEER. V shed 0 bases, J shed 7 bases, and the junction held 9 bases outside the gene matches. CDR3 in amino acids: CASSQDPGTDWEQYF. In DNA, the CDR3 is TGCGCCAGCAGCCAAGACCCCGGGACAGACTGGGAGCAGTACTTC.

This clone was counted between two and nine times. The chain employs TRBV13 and TRBJ2-1, with a possible D match to TRBD1 (5 bases). With 5 bases removed from V and 3 bases from J, the gap between germline ends came to 14 bases. CDR1 and CDR2 from the germline V gene are PRHDT and FYEKMQ (reference sequence). There are 15 residues in the CDR3. CDR3 sequence: CASSEEQESYNEQFF. The CDR3 DNA reads TGTGCCAGCAGCGAAGAACAGGAGAGCTACAATGAGCAGTTCTTC.

Of note for this clone: An end of the junction differs from the germline gene, which may be a read error. V is TRBV4-3 and J is TRBJ1-1, with D possibly matching TRBD1 (5 bases). Looked up from germline, CDR1 is LGHNA and CDR2 is YSLEER. This CDR3 is built from 14 residues. The CDR3 sequence is CASSQGQLNTEAFF. CDR3 bases: TGCGCCAGCAGCCAAGGACAGCTAAACACTGAGGCTTTCTTT.

With regard to this clone: Mismatch with germline at one junction end may stem from a read error. Other DNA sequences within the sample encode an identical CDR3. This chain uses TRBV7-2 with TRBJ2-7; 11 positions agree with TRBD1. CDR1 SGHTA and CDR2 FQGNSA come from the germline V gene. This CDR3 region has 15 residues. CDR3: CASSLAGQGVSEQYF. In DNA, the CDR3 is TGTGCCAGCAGCCTAGCGGGACAGGGGGTATCCGAGCAGTACTTC.

V is TRBV5-1 and J is TRBJ2-7; 8 bases are a match to TRBD2. CDR1 is SGHRS and CDR2 is YFSETQ in the germline V gene. The CDR3 has 17 amino acids. The V gene end was trimmed by 0 bases and the J gene end by 0 bases; junction bases not matched to a gene: 8. Written as DNA, the CDR3 is TGCGCCAGCAGCTTGGGGAGCCGGGGGGGGAACTCCTACGAGCAGTACTTC. Its translation: CASSLGSRGGNSYEQYF.

The chain links TRBV19 to TRBJ1-2; D is ambiguous. Trimming shortened V by 3 bases and J by 2 bases, and 10 bases separated the two germline ends. Germline V gene lookup returns CDR1 LNHDA and CDR2 SQIVND (reference sequence). The CDR3 sequence is 14 residues long. CDR3 sequence: CASSMNSENYGYTF. The CDR3 DNA reads TGTGCCAGTAGTATGAACAGTGAGAACTATGGCTACACCTTC.

This chain links TRBV5-1 with TRBJ1-2, with 8 bases aligning to TRBD1. Per the germline V gene, CDR1 is SGHRS and CDR2 is YFSETQ. The CDR3 length is 14 residues. V lost 0 bases to trimming and J lost 8 bases; unmatched junction nucleotides: 6. CDR3 sequence (DNA): TGCGCCAGCAGCTTGGGGACAGGGTTAGGGGGCTACACCTTC. It codes for CASSLGTGLGGYTF.

This chain joins TRBV15 and TRBJ2-5; 7 bases are a match to TRBD1. V shed 7 bases and J 5 bases; nucleotides not matched to a gene: 4. The length of the CDR3 is 12 residues. CDR1 and CDR2 from the germline V gene are LNHNV and YYDKDF (reference sequence). The CDR3 region has the DNA TGTGCCACCACAGGGGGTGGGGAGACCCAGTACTTC. It translates to CATTGGGETQYF. Using reference TRBV15 and TRBJ2-5 for the parts outside the CDR3, the full variable domain is DAMVIQNPRYQVTQFGKPVTLSCSQTLNHNVMYWYQQKSSQAPKLLFHYYDKDFNNEADTPDNFQSRRPNTSFCFLDIRSPGLGDTAMYLCATTGGGETQYFGPGTRLLVL.

The gene calls are TRBV9 and TRBJ2-7, with D possibly matching TRBD1 (5 bases). V dropped 2 bases and J dropped 2 bases, with 17 bases sitting between them. The CDR3 contains 16 residues. Germline CDR1 and CDR2: SGDLS and YYNGEE. CDR3 coding DNA: TGTGCCAGCAGCGTGGGGCCCGGAATCCAGGCCTACGAGCAGTACTTC. This gives the protein CASSVGPGIQAYEQYF.

The V gene is TRBV10-3, the J gene TRBJ2-5; TRBD1 might be the D (6 bases). The V gene's germline CDR1 is ENHRY and CDR2 SYGVKD. The CDR3 extends over 14 amino acids. The V end was cut by 3 bases, the J end by 5 bases, with 13 bases between. CDR3 nucleotides: TGTGCCATCAGTGACGAGGGAAGGGGGGAGACCCAGTACTTC. This codes for CAISDEGRGETQYF.

The rearrangement joins TRBV6-5 to TRBJ1-2, with D maybe TRBD1 (6 bases). The CDR3 is 14 residues long. CDR1 and CDR2 from the germline V gene are MNHEY and SVGAGI. V was clipped by 6 bases and J by 4 bases, with 15 bases between them. The CDR3 reads CASSPTGGGYGYTF. The CDR3 DNA sequence: TGTGCCAGCAGCCCTACGGGAGGGGGCTATGGCTACACCTTC.